This TCR beta chain emerged from a study of CD8 T cells in ankylosing spondylitis. TCRdb called the 5' RACE reads again in MiXCR, with one record for every CDR3 protein. The sample lists some 330,000 distinct CDR3 sequences, less than 9.5% occurring once. The CDR3 is made up of 15 amino acids. Germline V lookup: CDR1 SGHRS, CDR2 YFSETQ. V was shortened by 0 bases and J by 3 bases, with 12 bases between the two germline ends. For this clonotype: Its matching antigen is unknown.

Regarding the study as a whole: It appeared that ankylosing spondylitis blood was characterized by a TCR beta motif of roughly 8 highly homologous variants.

The receptor comes from a male donor with ankylosing spondylitis. Sequenced: blood, either unsorted or a sorted T cell fraction (not recorded which). The chain couples TRBV5-1 to TRBJ1-2; D not resolved. The DNA of the CDR3 is TGCGCCAGCAGCTTGGGTCATACCGGTGACTATGGCTACACCTTC. Amino acids: CASSLGHTGDYGYTF.